This is a list of T cell receptor beta chains from one sample in a study of vaccination and CD4 T cells after COVID-19. Their recognized antigens are unknown. TCRdb reanalysed the PCR reads using MiXCR and keeps one entry per CDR3 protein. Of 15,000 to 20,000 distinct CDR3 sequences in the sample, 45% to 65% were seen once. The material sequenced was CD4+ T cells from blood, cultured in vitro. The receptors come from a human donor who had recovered from COVID-19. Each CDR3 is given with its conserved first and last residue. A D gene is named only where the DNA matches it firmly. Clone size, where shown, is once, few, many, or a class for clones that have expanded.

d_call,v_call,j_call,clone_size,cdr3_nt,cdr3_aa
.,TRBV20-1,TRBJ2-2,.,TGCAGTGCTAGCAGAGCGGGGGAGCTGTTTTTT,CSASRAGELFF
TRBD2,TRBV7-8,TRBJ2-3,.,TGTGCCAGCAGCTCCCTAGGACTAGCGGGTACAGATACGCAGTATTTT,CASSSLGLAGTDTQYF
TRBD1,TRBV5-8,TRBJ1-1,.,TGTGCCAGCAGCCGCGAAACAGGGGGCGCTCGGACGGACACTGAAGCTTTCTTT,CASSRETGGARTDTEAFF
.,TRBV6-1,TRBJ2-3,few,TGTGCCAGCAGACATACAGGGCTCAGCACAGATACGCAGTATTTT,CASRHTGLSTDTQYF
TRBD2,TRBV6-5,TRBJ2-5,.,TGTGCCAGCAGTTACCCGGTAGCGGGGGCCCACAAAGAGACCCAGTACTTC,CASSYPVAGAHKETQYF
.,TRBV7-9,TRBJ2-7,.,TGTGCCAGCAGCTTAGCCGGTACGGACTACGAGCAGTACTTC,CASSLAGTDYEQYF
.,TRBV7-3,TRBJ1-6,few,TGTGCCAGCAGCTTAACGGACAGAGGATCACCCCTCCACTTT,CASSLTDRGSPLHF
.,TRBV6-1,TRBJ1-2,.,TGTGCCGGAGGAACTACAGGGACACTTTATGGCTACACCTTC,CAGGTTGTLYGYTF
TRBD2,TRBV20-1,TRBJ2-3,few,TGCAGTGCTAGTCGGGTAGCGGGGGAAGATACGCAGTATTTT,CSASRVAGEDTQYF
.,TRBV7-3,TRBJ2-3,.,TGTGCCAGCAGCTCGAGGGGACGCACAGATACGCAGTATTTT,CASSSRGRTDTQYF
.,TRBV2,TRBJ1-5,.,TGTGCCAGCAGTGACGTAGGGGACAATCAGCCCCAGCATTTT,CASSDVGDNQPQHF
TRBD1,TRBV6-1,TRBJ1-2,.,TGTGCCAGCAGTGAAGTGGACAGGGATGGCTACACCTTC,CASSEVDRDGYTF
TRBD2,TRBV18,TRBJ2-5,.,TGTGCCAGCTCACCACTAGCGGGAGACACACAAGAGACCCAGTACTTC,CASSPLAGDTQETQYF
TRBD2,TRBV7-2,TRBJ2-1,.,TGTGCCAGCAGCCAAGACACTAGCGAGTGGGACAATGAGCAGTTCTTC,CASSQDTSEWDNEQFF
TRBD1,TRBV10-3,TRBJ2-7,once,TGTGCCATCAGTGACACAGGGGGGACTGTCTACGAGCAGTACTTC,CAISDTGGTVYEQYF
.,TRBV12-3/TRBV12-4,TRBJ1-2,.,TGTGCCAGCAGCGCGAGAGGGGGGGGATTAGACTATGGCTACACCTTC,CASSARGGGLDYGYTF
.,TRBV28,TRBJ1-5,.,TGTGCCAGCAGTTTTATCAACCTCTATAGCAATCAGCCCCAGCATTTT,CASSFINLYSNQPQHF
.,TRBV10-3,TRBJ1-1,few,TGTGCCATCAGTGAGTCCCTCCGGGGGACTGAAGCTTTCTTT,CAISESLRGTEAFF
.,TRBV11-3,TRBJ1-2,.,TGTGCCAGCAGCTTATCCTCAGAAAGCTATGGCTACACCTTC,CASSLSSESYGYTF
.,TRBV6-1,TRBJ1-1,.,TGTGCCAGCAGTGTGTGGGGGAGGAACACTGAAGCTTTCTTT,CASSVWGRNTEAFF
TRBD1,TRBV10-3,TRBJ1-1,.,TGTGCCATCATTACAGGGGGCCGAGCTTTCTTT,CAIITGGRAFF
TRBD2,TRBV7-2,TRBJ2-1,.,TGTGCCAGCAGCCCTCAGACTAGCTCTCCACCGAATGAGCAGTTCTTC,CASSPQTSSPPNEQFF
.,TRBV30,TRBJ1-6,.,TGTGCCTGGAGTCGGCAGGGAGACTCACCCCTCCACTTT,CAWSRQGDSPLHF
.,TRBV7-9,TRBJ2-2,once,TGTGCCAGCAGCTTACCGGGGAATCTAGTCACCGGGGAGCTGTTTTTT,CASSLPGNLVTGELFF
TRBD1,TRBV20-1,TRBJ1-6,.,TGCAGTGCGGCACAGGGGGCGCGAAATTCACCCCTCCACTTT,CSAAQGARNSPLHF
.,TRBV2,TRBJ2-6,.,TGTGCCAGCAGTGAAAGGAGGGGGTCCGGGGCCAACGTCCTGACTTTC,CASSERRGSGANVLTF
.,TRBV6-2/TRBV6-3,TRBJ1-5,few,TGTGCCAGCAGTCCCGATAGCAATCAGCCCCAGCATTTT,CASSPDSNQPQHF
TRBD2,TRBV7-2,TRBJ2-5,.,TGTGCCAGCAAACCCAAAGGACTAGCGGGGGGGCTCTGGGAGACCCAGTACTTC,CASKPKGLAGGLWETQYF
.,TRBV27,TRBJ1-6,.,TGTGCCAGCAGTCTACTCCGGGACCCGAGTAATTCACCCCTCCACTTT,CASSLLRDPSNSPLHF
.,TRBV12-3/TRBV12-4,TRBJ1-2,few,TGTGCCAGCAGTTTTCGGGGGATTGGCTACACCTTC,CASSFRGIGYTF
.,TRBV24-1,TRBJ2-3,.,TGTGCCACCAGTGAGCGGGGCCAGTCAGATACGCAGTATTTT,CATSERGQSDTQYF
.,TRBV7-8,TRBJ2-7,few,TGTGCCAGCAGCTTAGTCGGCGGGATCTACGAGCAGTACTTC,CASSLVGGIYEQYF
.,TRBV5-8,TRBJ1-6,.,TGTGCCAGCAGCTACGGGGGGGGGGATTCACCCCTCCACTTT,CASSYGGGDSPLHF
.,TRBV4-2,TRBJ2-7,.,TGTGCCAGCAGCCAAGAACCCACAGGGTCCTTTCGCGAGCAGTACTTC,CASSQEPTGSFREQYF
TRBD2,TRBV6-2/TRBV6-3,TRBJ2-2,.,TGTGCCGCCCAACCGGGACTAGCTTTTACCGGGGAGCTGTTTTTT,CAAQPGLAFTGELFF
.,TRBV20-1,TRBJ1-1,.,TGCAGTGCTAGAACCCAAGACAACACTGAAGCTTTCTTT,CSARTQDNTEAFF
TRBD2,TRBV7-3,TRBJ2-3,.,TGTGCCAGCAGCGCGCCGATTACTAGCGGGAGGGAACCGCGCACAGATACGCAGTATTTT,CASSAPITSGREPRTDTQYF
.,TRBV12-3/TRBV12-4,TRBJ1-5,.,TGTGCCAGCAGTTTAATTGGCCAGGGCAATCAGCCCCAGCATTTT,CASSLIGQGNQPQHF
.,TRBV28,TRBJ1-4,once,TGTGCCAGCAGCGAGGGGAATGAAAAACTGTTTTTT,CASSEGNEKLFF
.,TRBV10-3,TRBJ1-1,.,TGTGCCATCAAGTTAACTGAGAAGGACACTGAAGCTTTCTTT,CAIKLTEKDTEAFF
TRBD2,TRBV2,TRBJ2-5,few,TGTGCCAGACGGGGACTAGCGGGATTGGGGGAGACCCAGTACTTC,CARRGLAGLGETQYF
TRBD2,TRBV20-1,TRBJ2-1,.,TGCAGTGCTCCAAAAGCTAGCGGAGGGGAATACAATGAGCAGTTCTTC,CSAPKASGGEYNEQFF
.,TRBV5-1,TRBJ1-2,once,TGCGCCAGCAGCTTGGCCTTCTTCGACTATGGCTACACCTTC,CASSLAFFDYGYTF
TRBD2,TRBV20-1,TRBJ2-1,few,TGCAGTGCTAGAGGGATGACTAGCGGGACCTACAATGAGCAGTTCTTC,CSARGMTSGTYNEQFF
.,TRBV20-1,TRBJ2-2,.,TGCAGTGCACCGAATCCAGCTGCCGGGGAGCTGTTTTTT,CSAPNPAAGELFF
.,TRBV7-8,TRBJ1-1,.,TGTGCCAGCAGCTTAGTAGGGGGGTCTCCCCCATACGCTGAAGCTTTCTTT,CASSLVGGSPPYAEAFF
.,TRBV6-2/TRBV6-3,TRBJ2-1,.,TGTGCCAGCAGATCCCCTGGGGCAGAATCCTACAATGAGCAGTTCTTC,CASRSPGAESYNEQFF
.,TRBV6-1,TRBJ1-1,.,TGTGCCAGCAGTGCCGCGTTACCTCAGACGAACACTGAAGCTTTCTTT,CASSAALPQTNTEAFF
.,TRBV28,TRBJ2-4,.,TGTGCCAGCAGCACGCTAGCCAAAAACATTCAGTACTTC,CASSTLAKNIQYF
.,TRBV4-1,TRBJ1-1,.,TGCGCCAGCAGCCAAGGGACATCGCTTGGAGCTTTCTTT,CASSQGTSLGAFF
.,TRBV20-1,TRBJ2-4,.,TGCAGTGCTAGACCTACGACAGATTCTGCCAAAAACATTCAGTACTTC,CSARPTTDSAKNIQYF
.,TRBV7-9,TRBJ1-5,once,TGTGCCGTGAGGGGCCAGCCCCAGCATTTT,CAVRGQPQHF
.,TRBV7-2,TRBJ2-2,few,TGTGCCAGCAGCTTAGACCGGGGCACCGGGGAGCTGTTTTTT,CASSLDRGTGELFF